A selection of T cell receptor beta chains follows, all from one sample in a study of T cells after yellow fever vaccination. TCRdb fed the 5' RACE reads into MiXCR, producing one record per CDR3 protein. This sample has a few hundred thousand distinct CDR3 sequences, with 3% to 4.5% found just once. The source was PBMCs, collected 5 days after the yellow fever booster vaccination. The receptors shown here come from a man younger than 35 who received the YFV17D yellow fever vaccine. Both conserved end residues are part of each CDR3. A D gene is named only where the DNA matches it firmly. A row's size may be missing; if present it is once, few, many or a size class.

>TRBJ2-3|TRBV7-2|NA|NA
TGTGCCAGCAGCAAAAGGACAGTACAGAGCACAGATACGCAGTATTTT
CASSKRTVQSTDTQYF
>TRBJ2-3|TRBV6-5|NA|NA
TGTGCCAGCAGTTCATCATTAAGGGACGACCGGCCGAGCACAGATACGCAGTATTTT
CASSSSLRDDRPSTDTQYF
>TRBJ2-2|TRBV2|NA|many
TGTGCCAGCACCGGGGGTGGAAACACCGGGGAGCTGTTTTTT
CASTGGGNTGELFF
>TRBJ2-6|TRBV5-1|NA|few
TGCGCCAGCAGCTTGGGTCCCGGGACGGGGGCCAACGTCCTGACTTTC
CASSLGPGTGANVLTF
>TRBJ2-5|TRBV2|TRBD2|few
TGTGCCAGCAGTCTAGCGGGGGGTTCCCAAGAGACCCAGTACTTC
CASSLAGGSQETQYF
>TRBJ1-1|TRBV3-1|TRBD1|NA
TGTGCCAGCAGCCCCGGGACAGGGGAGCGCGCTTTCTTT
CASSPGTGERAFF
>TRBJ1-6|TRBV7-2|NA|many
TGTGCCAGCAGCTTAGTGGGAGTAGGTCCGAATTCACCCCTCCACTTT
CASSLVGVGPNSPLHF
>TRBJ1-1|TRBV4-3|NA|many
TGCGCCAGCAGCCAACGACTATCGAACACTGAAGCTTTCTTT
CASSQRLSNTEAFF
>TRBJ2-7|TRBV2|NA|few
TGTGCCAGCAGGATCCAGGGACCATCATACGAGCAGTACTTC
CASRIQGPSYEQYF
>TRBJ1-1|TRBV7-2|TRBD1|few
TGTGCCAGCAGCTTACTTTTGGCAGGGGGCGCGTTTGGCACTGAAGCTTTCTTT
CASSLLLAGGAFGTEAFF
>TRBJ1-2|TRBV20-1|NA|many
TGCAGCATAAGCCTCAGGGTGGGCGATGGCTACACCTTC
CSISLRVGDGYTF
>TRBJ1-1|TRBV19|TRBD1|NA
TGTGCCAGTATGGAGGACAGGGGCCGGCAGGGGAGGGAGGGTGAAGCTTTCTTT
CASMEDRGRQGREGEAFF
>TRBJ2-7|TRBV20-1|NA|NA
TGCAGCTTCCGAAAGCGCGACTACGAGCAGTACTTC
CSFRKRDYEQYF
>TRBJ1-6|TRBV5-1|NA|few
TGCGCCAGCAGCCCCGTAACAGGGACCTATAATTCACCCCTCCACTTT
CASSPVTGTYNSPLHF
>TRBJ1-3|TRBV10-3|NA|NA
TGTGCCATCAGTGAGATCTCTGGAAACACCATATATTTT
CAISEISGNTIYF
>TRBJ1-2|TRBV5-6|TRBD1|NA
TGTGCCAGCAGCTTCGACAGGGATGGCTACACCTTC
CASSFDRDGYTF
>TRBJ2-5|TRBV11-2|TRBD1|few
TGTGCCAGCAGCTCCGACAGGGGGGTCCTGACCCAGTACTTC
CASSSDRGVLTQYF
>TRBJ2-7|TRBV2|NA|few
TGTGCCAGCGGAACCTACGAGCAGTACTTC
CASGTYEQYF
>TRBJ2-1|TRBV7-9|TRBD1|few
TGTGCCAGCAGCACCGGGACAGCGGACACGAATGAGCAGTTCTTC
CASSTGTADTNEQFF
>TRBJ2-1|TRBV3-1|NA|NA
TGTGCCAGCAGCCAAGATACGGGACTGAGCTCCTACAATGAGCAGTTCTTC
CASSQDTGLSSYNEQFF
>TRBJ2-2|TRBV7-9|TRBD1|few
TGTGCCAGCAGCTTTGGACAGGCCCCCGGGGAGCTGTTTTTT
CASSFGQAPGELFF
>TRBJ2-1|TRBV13|NA|few
TGTGCCAGCAGCTTAAGATGGGTAGGGAGCGCCTACAATGAGCAGTTCTTC
CASSLRWVGSAYNEQFF
>TRBJ2-3|TRBV20-1|TRBD2|many
TGCGGACTAGGAGCTACAGATACGCAGTATTTT
CGLGATDTQYF
>TRBJ2-7|TRBV7-9|TRBD1|many
TGTGCCAGCAGCCAGACAGGGTCTAACCCCTACGAGCAGTACTTC
CASSQTGSNPYEQYF
>TRBJ1-2|TRBV4-3|NA|few
TGCGCCAGCAGCCAAACTTCGGGACCCCGTAACTATGGCTACACCTTC
CASSQTSGPRNYGYTF
>TRBJ2-6|TRBV5-1|TRBD2|many
TGCGCCAGCAGCCCTCGGACTAGCTCTGGGGCCAACGTCCTGACTTTC
CASSPRTSSGANVLTF
>TRBJ1-2|TRBV5-1|NA|NA
TGCGCCAGCAGCGCGGGGGACCGCGCTAACTGGGGCTACACCTTC
CASSAGDRANWGYTF